One sample yielded the 10 T cell receptor beta chains listed below, sequenced in a study of cytomegalovirus exposure and HLA in healthy donors. Both 60 Vbeta primers and 13 Jbeta primers went into the PCR. The repertoire was sequenced with immunoSEQ multiplex PCR; TCRdb's copy has only in-frame clones and lacks some. The sample lists 250,000 to 300,000 clones; about nine tenths were seen once. What was sequenced was PBMCs. These receptors were collected from a girl aged 2 to 9 in good health and CMV-seronegative.

The gene calls are TRBV7-9 and TRBJ1-2; 7 nucleotides line up with TRBD1. V was pared by 1 base and J by 0 bases, with 5 bases of the junction left unmatched. In germline, CDR1 is SEHNR, CDR2 FQNEAQ (reference sequence). The CDR3 length is 16 residues. CDR3 DNA: TGTGCCAGCAGCTTAGATGGACAGGCCGCTAACTATGGCTACACCTTC. Its translation is CASSLDGQAANYGYTF.

The V and J genes are TRBV9 and TRBJ1-4, with 8 bases aligning to TRBD1. CDR1 and CDR2 from the germline V gene are SGDLS and YYNGEE. V trimming: 3 bases; J trimming: 4 bases; junction bases outside the gene matches: 5. The CDR3 totals 15 residues. The CDR3 region has the DNA TGTGCCAGCAGCGCCGAGACAGGGGTTAATGAAAAACTGTTTTTT. Protein product: CASSAETGVNEKLFF.

This clone was counted once. The genes are TRBV19 and TRBJ2-7, with 9 positions matching TRBD1. V trimming: 3 bases; J trimming: 2 bases; junction bases outside the gene matches: 5. Germline V gives CDR1 LNHDA, CDR2 SQIVND (reference sequence). The CDR3 is 15 amino acids. CDR3 nucleotides: TGTGCCAGTAGTATTCCGGGACAGGGCACCTACGAGCAGTACTTC. It specifies CASSIPGQGTYEQYF.

The chain joins TRBV5-4 to TRBJ2-5; 7 nucleotides align to TRBD2. The germline gives CDR1 SGHNT, CDR2 YYREEE (reference sequence). V shed 5 bases and J 0 bases; nucleotides not matched to a gene: 4. CDR3 size: 14 residues. The CDR3 DNA reads TGTGCCAGCAGTTCCGGGACTAACCAAGAGACCCAGTACTTC. This translates into CASSSGTNQETQYF.

This clone was seen only a few times. The chain combines TRBV6-5 with TRBJ2-7, with 7 bases that match TRBD1. Germline V lookup: CDR1 MNHEY, CDR2 SVGAGI. The CDR3 has 15 amino acids. The ends lost 5 bases at V and 3 bases at J; junction bases unmatched: 10. The CDR3: CASSADWTGNYEQYF. As DNA, the CDR3 is TGTGCCAGCAGTGCCGACTGGACAGGTAACTACGAGCAGTACTTC.

V and J are TRBV6-5 and TRBJ2-7; 7 nucleotides match TRBD1. CDR3 length: 13 amino acids. Germline lookup yields CDR1 MNHEY and CDR2 SVGAGI. J was trimmed by 5 bases and V by 3 bases; bases with no gene match: 4. CDR3 DNA: TGTGCCAGCAGTTATGGACAGGACAACGAGCAGTACTTC. Its protein is CASSYGQDNEQYF.

This chain links TRBV7-6 with TRBJ2-5; 7 nucleotides line up with TRBD1. This CDR3 is 14 amino acids long. Germline values: CDR1 SGHVS, CDR2 FNYEAQ. With V trimmed by 4 bases and J by 5 bases, 7 bases remained unmatched. In nucleotides, the CDR3 is TGTGCCAGCAGCTGGACCGGGACAGACGAGACCCAGTACTTC. It is translated as CASSWTGTDETQYF.

Of note for this clone: Germline and junction disagree at one end, which may indicate a read error. J is TRBJ2-7 and V is TRBV6-1; D gene ambiguous. This CDR3 has 14 residues. The germline gives CDR1 MNHNS, CDR2 SASEGT. CDR3 sequence reads: CASGEFDGPYEQYF. CDR3 coding DNA: TGTGCCAGCGGTGAGTTTGATGGGCCCTACGAGCAGTACTTC.

V and J are TRBV27 and TRBJ2-7; 12 bases match TRBD1. This CDR3 spans 15 amino acids. Germline values: CDR1 MNHEY, CDR2 SMNVEV (reference sequence). Trimming took 2 bases from V and 7 from J; bases not matched to a gene: 6. In DNA, the CDR3 is TGTGCCAGCAGTTTAGGGACAGGGGGCTCTGGGGAGCAGTACTTC. It yields the protein CASSLGTGGSGEQYF.

V usage is TRBV5-6 and J usage is TRBJ1-6; 9 bases match TRBD1. The junction had 12 bases not matched to a gene; V was cut back by 1 base and J by 10 bases. Germline CDR1 reads SGHDT; CDR2 reads YYEEEE. The length of the CDR3 is 17 residues. CDR3: CASSLRPPGQGWSPLHF. The CDR3 DNA reads TGTGCCAGCAGCTTGCGGCCCCCGGGACAGGGATGGTCACCCCTCCACTTT.